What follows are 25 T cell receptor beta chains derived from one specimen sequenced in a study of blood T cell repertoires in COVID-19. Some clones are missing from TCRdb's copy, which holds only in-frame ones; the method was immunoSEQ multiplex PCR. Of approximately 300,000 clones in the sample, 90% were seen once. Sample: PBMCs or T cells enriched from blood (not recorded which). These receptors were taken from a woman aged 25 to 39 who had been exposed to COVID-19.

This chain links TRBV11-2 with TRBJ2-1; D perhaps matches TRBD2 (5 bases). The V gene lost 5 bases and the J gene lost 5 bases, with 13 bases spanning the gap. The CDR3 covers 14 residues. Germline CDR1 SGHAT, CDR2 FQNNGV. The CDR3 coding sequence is TGTGCCAGCAGCGTTCTAGCCCCAAACAATGAGCAGTTCTTC. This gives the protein CASSVLAPNNEQFF.

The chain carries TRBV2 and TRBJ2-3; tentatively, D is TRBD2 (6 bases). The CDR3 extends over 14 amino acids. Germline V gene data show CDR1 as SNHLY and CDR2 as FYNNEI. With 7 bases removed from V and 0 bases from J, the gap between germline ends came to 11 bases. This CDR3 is CASKAGPSTDTQYF. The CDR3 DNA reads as TGTGCCAGCAAAGCGGGCCCAAGCACAGATACGCAGTATTTT.

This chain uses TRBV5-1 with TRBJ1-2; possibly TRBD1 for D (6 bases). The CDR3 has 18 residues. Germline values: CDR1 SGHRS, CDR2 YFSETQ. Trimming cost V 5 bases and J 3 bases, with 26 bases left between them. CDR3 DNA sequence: TGCGCCAGCAGACCCGGGTTCCGACAGGCGGGTGCAGACTATGGCTACACCTTC. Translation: CASRPGFRQAGADYGYTF.

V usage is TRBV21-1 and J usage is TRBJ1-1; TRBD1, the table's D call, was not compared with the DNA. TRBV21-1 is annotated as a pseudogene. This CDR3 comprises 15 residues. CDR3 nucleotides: TGTGCCAGCAACAGTGACAGGGACATGAACACTGAAGCTTTCTTT. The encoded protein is CASNSDRDMNTEAFF.

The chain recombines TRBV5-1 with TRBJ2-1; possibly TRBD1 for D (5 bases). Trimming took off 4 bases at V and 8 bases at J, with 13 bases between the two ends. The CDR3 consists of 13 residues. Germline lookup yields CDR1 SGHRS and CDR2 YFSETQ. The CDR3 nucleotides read TGCGCCAGCAGCCCAGCATGGGGCGATGAGCAGTTCTTC. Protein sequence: CASSPAWGDEQFF. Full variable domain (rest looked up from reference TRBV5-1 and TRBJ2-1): KAGVTQTPRYLIKTRGQQVTLSCSPISGHRSVSWYQQTPGQGLQFLFEYFSETQRNKGNFPGRFSGRQFSNSRSEMNVSTLELGDSALYLCASSPAWGDEQFFGPGTRLTVL.

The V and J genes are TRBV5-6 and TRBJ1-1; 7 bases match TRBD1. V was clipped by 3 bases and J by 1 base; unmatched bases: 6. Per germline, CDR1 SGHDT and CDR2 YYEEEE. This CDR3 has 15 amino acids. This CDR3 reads CASSSLTGRNTEAFF. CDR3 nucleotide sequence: TGTGCCAGCAGCTCTTTGACAGGGCGGAACACTGAAGCTTTCTTT.

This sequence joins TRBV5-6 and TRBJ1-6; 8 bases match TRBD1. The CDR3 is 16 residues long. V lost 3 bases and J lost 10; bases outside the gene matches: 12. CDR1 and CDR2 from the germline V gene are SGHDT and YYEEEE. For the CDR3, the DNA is TGTGCCAGCAGCTACCGGACAGGGTCCCGGAACTCACCCCTCCACTTT. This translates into CASSYRTGSRNSPLHF.

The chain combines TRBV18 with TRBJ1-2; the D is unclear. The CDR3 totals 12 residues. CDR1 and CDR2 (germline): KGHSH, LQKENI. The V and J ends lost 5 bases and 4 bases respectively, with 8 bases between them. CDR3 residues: CASSEGAYGYTF. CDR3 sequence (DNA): TGTGCCAGCTCAGAAGGAGCCTATGGCTACACCTTC.

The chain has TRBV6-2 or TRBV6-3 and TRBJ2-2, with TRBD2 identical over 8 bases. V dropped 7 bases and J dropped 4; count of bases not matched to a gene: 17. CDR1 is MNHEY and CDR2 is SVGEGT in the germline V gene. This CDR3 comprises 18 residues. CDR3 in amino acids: CASTPPRKPGGRTGELFF. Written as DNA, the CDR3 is TGTGCCAGCACCCCACCGCGAAAACCGGGAGGGCGCACCGGGGAGCTGTTTTTT.

In DNA, the CDR3 is TGTGCCAGTAGTATTTGGGGCAGGGGGCCCTCAGGAAACACCATATATTTT. Protein: CASSIWGRGPSGNTIYF. This chain uses TRBV19 with TRBJ1-3; 8 positions agree with TRBD1. This CDR3 has 17 residues. With 3 bases clipped from V and 4 bases from J, the junction kept 11 bases outside the gene matches. Germline V CDR1 and CDR2: LNHDA, SQIVND (reference sequence).

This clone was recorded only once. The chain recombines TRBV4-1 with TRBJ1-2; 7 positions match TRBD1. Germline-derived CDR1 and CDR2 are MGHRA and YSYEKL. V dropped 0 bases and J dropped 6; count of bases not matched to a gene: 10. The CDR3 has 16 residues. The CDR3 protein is CASSQEDIPGGDGYTF. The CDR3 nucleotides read TGCGCCAGCAGCCAAGAGGATATTCCAGGGGGTGATGGCTACACCTTC.

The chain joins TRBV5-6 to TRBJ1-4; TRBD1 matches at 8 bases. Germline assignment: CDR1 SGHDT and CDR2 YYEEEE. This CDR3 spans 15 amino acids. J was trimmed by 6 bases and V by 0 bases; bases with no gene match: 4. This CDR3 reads CASSLGGRGHEKLFF. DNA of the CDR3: TGTGCCAGCAGCTTGGGGGGCAGGGGGCATGAAAAACTGTTTTTT. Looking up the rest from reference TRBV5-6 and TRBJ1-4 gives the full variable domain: DAGVTQSPTHLIKTRGQQVTLRCSPKSGHDTVSWYQQALGQGPQFIFQYYEEEERQRGNFPDRFSGHQFPNYSSELNVNALLLGDSALYLCASSLGGRGHEKLFFGSGTQLSVL.

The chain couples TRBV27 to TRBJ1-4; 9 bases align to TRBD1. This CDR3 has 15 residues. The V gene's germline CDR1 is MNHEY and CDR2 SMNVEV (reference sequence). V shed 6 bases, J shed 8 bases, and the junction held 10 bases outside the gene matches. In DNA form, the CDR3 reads TGTGCCAGCAGCCGAGACAGGGGGATGAGAGAAAAACTGTTTTTT. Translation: CASSRDRGMREKLFF.

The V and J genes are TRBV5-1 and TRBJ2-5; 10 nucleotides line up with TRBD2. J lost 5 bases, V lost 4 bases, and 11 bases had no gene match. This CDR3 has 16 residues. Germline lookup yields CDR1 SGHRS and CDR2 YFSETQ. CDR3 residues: CASSTKPSGGPETQYF. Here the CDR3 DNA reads TGCGCCAGCAGCACCAAACCTAGCGGGGGTCCGGAGACCCAGTACTTC.

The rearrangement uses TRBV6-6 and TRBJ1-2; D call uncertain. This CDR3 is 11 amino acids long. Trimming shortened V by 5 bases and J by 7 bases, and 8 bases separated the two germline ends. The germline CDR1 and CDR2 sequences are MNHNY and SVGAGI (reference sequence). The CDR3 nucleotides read TGTGCCAGCAGTCCCCTCCCTGGCTACACCTTC. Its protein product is CASSPLPGYTF.

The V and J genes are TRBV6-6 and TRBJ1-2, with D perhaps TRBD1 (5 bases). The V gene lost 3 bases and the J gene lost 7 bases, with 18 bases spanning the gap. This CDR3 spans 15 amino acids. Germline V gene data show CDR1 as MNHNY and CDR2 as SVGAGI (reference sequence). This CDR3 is CASSYRGGAVVGYTF. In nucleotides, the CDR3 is TGTGCCAGCAGTTATCGGGGAGGGGCTGTTGTTGGCTACACCTTC.

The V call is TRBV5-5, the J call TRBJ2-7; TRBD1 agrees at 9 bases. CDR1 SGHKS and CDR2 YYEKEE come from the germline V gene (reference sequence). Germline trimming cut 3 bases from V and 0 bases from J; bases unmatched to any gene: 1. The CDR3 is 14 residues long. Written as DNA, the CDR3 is TGTGCCAGCAGCTCGGGACAGGGCTCCTACGAGCAGTACTTC. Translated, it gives CASSSGQGSYEQYF.

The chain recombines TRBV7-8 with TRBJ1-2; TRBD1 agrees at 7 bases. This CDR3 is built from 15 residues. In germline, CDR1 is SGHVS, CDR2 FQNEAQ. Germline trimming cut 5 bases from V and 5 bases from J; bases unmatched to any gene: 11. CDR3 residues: CASSLLDRALYGYTF. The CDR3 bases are TGTGCCAGCAGCCTCCTAGACAGGGCACTGTATGGCTACACCTTC. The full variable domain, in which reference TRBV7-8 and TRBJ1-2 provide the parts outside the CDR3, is GAGVSQSPRYKVAKRGQDVALRCDPISGHVSLFWYQQALGQGPEFLTYFQNEAQLDKSGLPSDRFFAERPEGSVSTLKIQRTQQEDSAVYLCASSLLDRALYGYTFGSGTRLTVV.

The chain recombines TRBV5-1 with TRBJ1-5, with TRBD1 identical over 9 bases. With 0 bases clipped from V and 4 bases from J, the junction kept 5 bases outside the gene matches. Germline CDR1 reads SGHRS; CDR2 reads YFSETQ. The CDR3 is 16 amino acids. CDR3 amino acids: CASSLGDRDGNQPQHF. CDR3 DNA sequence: TGCGCCAGCAGCTTGGGGGACAGGGATGGAAATCAGCCCCAGCATTTT. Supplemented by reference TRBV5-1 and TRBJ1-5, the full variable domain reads KAGVTQTPRYLIKTRGQQVTLSCSPISGHRSVSWYQQTPGQGLQFLFEYFSETQRNKGNFPGRFSGRQFSNSRSEMNVSTLELGDSALYLCASSLGDRDGNQPQHFGDGTRLSIL.

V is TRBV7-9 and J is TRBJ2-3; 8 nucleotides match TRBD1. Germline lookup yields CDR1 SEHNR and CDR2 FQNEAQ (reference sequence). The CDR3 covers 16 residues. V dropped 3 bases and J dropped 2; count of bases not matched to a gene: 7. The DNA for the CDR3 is TGTGCCAGCAGCTTTGACCCCAGGGGGCCCACAGATACGCAGTATTTT. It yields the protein CASSFDPRGPTDTQYF. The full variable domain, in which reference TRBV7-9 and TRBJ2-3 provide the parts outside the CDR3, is DTGVSQNPRHKITKRGQNVTFRCDPISEHNRLYWYRQTLGQGPEFLTYFQNEAQLEKSRLLSDRFSAERPKGSFSTLEIQRTEQGDSAMYLCASSFDPRGPTDTQYFGPGTRLTVL.

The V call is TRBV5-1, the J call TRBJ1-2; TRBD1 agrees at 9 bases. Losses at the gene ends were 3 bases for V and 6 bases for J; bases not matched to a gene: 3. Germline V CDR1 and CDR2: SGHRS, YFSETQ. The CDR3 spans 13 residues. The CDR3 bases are TGCGCCAGCAGCTCGGACAGGGGTAATGGCTACACCTTC. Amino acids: CASSSDRGNGYTF.

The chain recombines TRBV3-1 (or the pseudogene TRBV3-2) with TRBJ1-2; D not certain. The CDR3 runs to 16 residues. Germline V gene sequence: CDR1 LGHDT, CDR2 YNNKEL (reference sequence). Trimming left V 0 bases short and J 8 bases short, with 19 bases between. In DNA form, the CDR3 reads TGTGCCAGCAGCCAAGAAGGTGGAGCTCTATCTCGCGGCTACACCTTC. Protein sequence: CASSQEGGALSRGYTF.

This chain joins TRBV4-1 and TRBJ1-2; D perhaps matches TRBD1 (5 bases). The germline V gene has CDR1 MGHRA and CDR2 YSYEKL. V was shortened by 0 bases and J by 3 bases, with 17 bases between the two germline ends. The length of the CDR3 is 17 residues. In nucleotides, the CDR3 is TGCGCCAGCAGCCAAGATCACGGGGAGGGGACGTACTATGGCTACACCTTC. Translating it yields CASSQDHGEGTYYGYTF.

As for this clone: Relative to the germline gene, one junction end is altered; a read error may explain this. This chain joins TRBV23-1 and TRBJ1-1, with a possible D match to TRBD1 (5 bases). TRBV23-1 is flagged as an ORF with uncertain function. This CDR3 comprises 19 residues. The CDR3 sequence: CASSPLRRQTIPRILYELF. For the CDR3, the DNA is TGCGCCAGCAGCCCCTTAAGACGACAGACGATACCCCGGATCCTGTATGAACTGTTT.

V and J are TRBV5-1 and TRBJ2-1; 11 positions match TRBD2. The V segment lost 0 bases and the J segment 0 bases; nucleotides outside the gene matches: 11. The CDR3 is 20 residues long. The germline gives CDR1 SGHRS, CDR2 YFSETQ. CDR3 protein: CASSLGPLSGGASSYNEQFF. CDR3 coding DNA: TGCGCCAGCAGCTTGGGCCCCCTTAGCGGGGGGGCGAGCTCCTACAATGAGCAGTTCTTC.